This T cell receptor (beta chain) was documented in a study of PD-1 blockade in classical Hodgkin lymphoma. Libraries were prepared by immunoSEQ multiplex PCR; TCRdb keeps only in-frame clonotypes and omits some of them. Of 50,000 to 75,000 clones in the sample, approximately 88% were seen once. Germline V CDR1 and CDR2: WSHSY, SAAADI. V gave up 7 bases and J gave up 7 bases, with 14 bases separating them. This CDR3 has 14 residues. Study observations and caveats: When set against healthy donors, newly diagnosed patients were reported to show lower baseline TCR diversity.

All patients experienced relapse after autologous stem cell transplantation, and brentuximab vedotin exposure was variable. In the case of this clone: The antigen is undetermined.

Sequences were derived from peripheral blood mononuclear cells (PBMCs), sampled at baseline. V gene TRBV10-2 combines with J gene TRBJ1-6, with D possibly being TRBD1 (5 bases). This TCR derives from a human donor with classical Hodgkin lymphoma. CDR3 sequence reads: CASITGRGNSPLHF. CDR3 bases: TGCGCCAGCATTACAGGTCGGGGGAATTCACCCCTCCACTTT.